The T cell receptor beta chain described here comes from a study of blood T cell repertoires in COVID-19. Clones were sequenced by immunoSEQ multiplex PCR, and TCRdb holds only the in-frame ones, with some missing. The top ten clones hold less than 11% of a sample with more than 350,000 clones, around 87% of them seen once. This TCR derives from a woman aged 25 to 39 with COVID-19, enrolled during active disease. The sequenced sample was peripheral blood.

The CDR3 loop is CASSPGGLNSPLHF. CDR3 sequence (DNA): TGTGCCAGCAGTCCAGGGGGATTGAATTCACCCCTCCACTTT. V and J are TRBV28 and TRBJ1-6, with 7 bases lining up with TRBD1. Germline assignment: CDR1 MDHEN and CDR2 SYDVKM. With V trimmed by 5 bases and J by 7 bases, 5 bases remained unmatched. The CDR3 has 14 amino acids.